One sample yielded the 30 T cell receptor beta chains listed below, sequenced in a study of T cell responses to AZD1222 COVID-19 vaccine. The repertoire was sequenced with immunoSEQ multiplex PCR; TCRdb's copy has only in-frame clones and lacks some. This table has 83,000 or so clones, 86% appearing once. The sequencing here drew on peripheral blood, taken on day 0 of AZD1222 vaccination. Source of these receptors: an adult in good health.

The chain recombines TRBV30 with TRBJ1-6; D is ambiguous. V was shortened by 5 bases and J by 7 bases, with 6 bases between the two germline ends. The V gene's germline CDR1 is GTSNPN and CDR2 SVGIG (reference sequence). CDR3 length equals 11 residues. CDR3 protein: CAWDRNSPLHF. The CDR3 region has the DNA TGTGCCTGGGACCGAAATTCACCCCTCCACTTT.

The chain employs TRBV4-3 and TRBJ2-1, with 7 bases that match TRBD2. This CDR3 is 16 amino acids long. The trim removed 0 bases at V and 2 bases at J, leaving 4 bases unmatched. CDR1 LGHNA and CDR2 YSLEER come from the germline V gene. The CDR3 DNA sequence: TGCGCCAGCAGCCAAGACATAGGGACTACCTACAATGAGCAGTTCTTC. Residues: CASSQDIGTTYNEQFF.

The genes are TRBV29-1 and TRBJ1-2; D not resolved. The V gene lost 7 bases and the J gene lost 11 bases, with 20 bases spanning the gap. The CDR3 extends over 12 amino acids. CDR1 and CDR2 from the germline V gene are SQVTM and ANQGSEA. The CDR3: CSAGGFSVRYTF. The CDR3 bases are TGCAGCGCCGGAGGGTTTAGCGTGCGATACACCTTC.

In this sample, this clone turned up once. V and J are TRBV2 and TRBJ2-1; unclear D gene. The CDR3 extends over 14 amino acids. Germline-derived CDR1 and CDR2 are SNHLY and FYNNEI. The V and J ends lost 3 bases and 0 bases respectively, with 6 bases between them. CDR3 coding DNA: TGTGCCAGCAGTGATCACTACTCCTACAATGAGCAGTTCTTC. This gives the protein CASSDHYSYNEQFF.

The chain joins TRBV5-4 to TRBJ1-2; the D gene is possibly TRBD1 (6 bases). This CDR3 is built from 14 residues. Germline-derived CDR1 and CDR2 are SGHNT and YYREEE (reference sequence). V gave up 3 bases and J gave up 3 bases, with 12 bases separating them. The DNA for the CDR3 is TGTGCCAGCAGCTCGGGGGGGCTCGACTATGGCTACACCTTC. Its translation is CASSSGGLDYGYTF.

V and J are TRBV3-1 (or the pseudogene TRBV3-2) and TRBJ2-7, with 9 positions matching TRBD1. V dropped 4 bases and J dropped 4; count of bases not matched to a gene: 5. Germline V gene data show CDR1 as LGHDT and CDR2 as YNNKEL (reference sequence). This CDR3 has 14 amino acids. The CDR3 region is CASSLGTGLYEQYF. The DNA of the CDR3 is TGTGCCAGCAGCCTTGGGACAGGGTTATACGAGCAGTACTTC.

This rearrangement joins TRBV7-9 to TRBJ2-1, with TRBD2 matching over 12 bases. The CDR3 loop spans 15 amino acids. Germline values: CDR1 SEHNR, CDR2 FQNEAQ (reference sequence). V shed 2 bases and J 10 bases; nucleotides not matched to a gene: 6. Written as DNA, the CDR3 is TGTGCCAGCAGCTTATGGACTAGCGGGAAAAGGGAGCAGTTCTTC. Translation: CASSLWTSGKREQFF.

The J gene is TRBJ1-1, the V gene TRBV3-1 (or the pseudogene TRBV3-2); tentatively, D is TRBD1 (6 bases). Per germline, CDR1 LGHDT and CDR2 YNNKEL (reference sequence). Trimming pared 4 bases from V and 3 bases from J, leaving 12 bases between. This CDR3 comprises 14 residues. DNA of the CDR3: TGTGCCAGCAGCCGCGGAGGACAGTACACTGAAGCTTTCTTT. Its protein product is CASSRGGQYTEAFF.

The chain links TRBV10-2 to TRBJ2-7; D uncertain. Germline V lookup: CDR1 WSHSY, CDR2 SAAADI. This CDR3 comprises 11 residues. V lost 3 bases to trimming and J lost 2 bases, with 2 bases between them. Here the CDR3 reads CASSEAYEQYF. As DNA, the CDR3 is TGCGCCAGCAGTGAAGCCTACGAGCAGTACTTC.

V is TRBV29-1 and J is TRBJ2-1; no definite D call. V shed 4 bases and J shed 6 bases, with 16 bases lying between them. This CDR3 has 14 amino acids. CDR1 SQVTM and CDR2 ANQGSEA come from the germline V gene. CDR3 nucleotides: TGCAGCGTTGCGAGCCAGGTGAGGTCCAATGAGCAGTTCTTC. Translated, it gives CSVASQVRSNEQFF.

The genes are TRBV11-1 and TRBJ1-1; TRBD1 might be the D (5 bases). Trimming removed 2 bases from V and 4 bases from J, with 11 bases in between. Per the germline V gene, CDR1 is SGHAT and CDR2 is FQDESV (reference sequence). CDR3 size: 14 residues. This chain's CDR3 is CASSLFQGATEAFF. Here the CDR3 DNA reads TGTGCCAGCAGCTTATTCCAGGGCGCCACTGAAGCTTTCTTT. The whole variable domain, remainder taken from reference TRBV11-1 and TRBJ1-1, is EAEVAQSPRYKITEKSQAVAFWCDPISGHATLYWYRQILGQGPELLVQFQDESVVDDSQLPKDRFSAERLKGVDSTLKIQPAELGDSAMYLCASSLFQGATEAFFGQGTRLTVV.

The rearrangement links TRBV11-2 to TRBJ1-3; D gene uncertain. The germline V and J ends were trimmed by 6 bases and 1 base, with 10 bases remaining between them. The CDR3 runs 14 residues. CDR1 and CDR2 (germline): SGHAT, FQNNGV. The CDR3 sequence is CASRRSGSGNTIYF. The CDR3 DNA reads as TGTGCCAGCAGGAGATCAGGTTCTGGAAACACCATATATTTT.

The chain is built from TRBV25-1 and TRBJ1-6; TRBD1 matches 7 bases. Unmatched junction bases numbered 6, after V lost 5 bases and J lost 8 bases. This CDR3 is built from 14 residues. Germline-derived CDR1 and CDR2 are MGHDK and SYGVNS. The CDR3: CASSPGQKDSPLHF. The DNA for the CDR3 is TGTGCCAGCAGTCCGGGACAGAAAGATTCACCCCTCCACTTT.

The chain recombines TRBV19 with TRBJ1-2, with D uncertain. The CDR3 is made up of 13 amino acids. V was shortened by 4 bases and J by 5 bases, with 11 bases between the two germline ends. Germline loops: CDR1 LNHDA, CDR2 SQIVND (reference sequence). The CDR3: CASSRPGGYGYTF. Here the CDR3 DNA reads TGTGCCAGTAGTAGACCCGGAGGGTATGGCTACACCTTC. Drawing the rest from reference TRBV19 and TRBJ1-2, the complete variable domain is DGGITQSPKYLFRKEGQNVTLSCEQNLNHDAMYWYRQDPGQGLRLIYYSQIVNDFQKGDIAEGYSVSREKKESFPLTVTSAQKNPTAFYLCASSRPGGYGYTFGSGTRLTVV.

V and J are TRBV6-1 and TRBJ1-2, with D hard to call. The germline V gene encodes CDR1 MNHNS and CDR2 SASEGT. Trimming took off 2 bases at V and 0 bases at J, with 16 bases between the two ends. The CDR3 has 17 amino acids. The CDR3 protein is CASSERTAATPNYGYTF. CDR3 nucleotide sequence: TGTGCCAGCAGTGAACGAACAGCCGCAACACCTAACTATGGCTACACCTTC.

About this clone: Distinct nucleotide sequences in the sample also encode this CDR3. The V gene is TRBV2, the J gene TRBJ2-2; D remains ambiguous. Germline CDR1 and CDR2: SNHLY and FYNNEI. This CDR3 has 11 residues. Trimming cost V 5 bases and J 6 bases, with 4 bases left between them. CDR3 amino acids: CASSLPGELFF. The CDR3 bases are TGTGCCAGCAGTTTACCCGGGGAGCTGTTTTTT.

The chain employs TRBV18 and TRBJ1-2; D is undetermined. CDR3 size: 15 residues. Trimming took 3 bases from V and 0 from J, leaving 11 bases between them. Germline-derived CDR1 and CDR2 are KGHSH and LQKENI. Here the CDR3 DNA reads TGTGCCAGCTCACCTAAGGCCTTAGCTAACTATGGCTACACCTTC. Amino acids: CASSPKALANYGYTF.

V gene TRBV6-2 or TRBV6-3 combines with J gene TRBJ1-5; 10 positions match TRBD1. The J segment lost 7 bases and the V segment lost 5 bases, leaving 5 bases of the junction unmatched. The germline CDR1 and CDR2 sequences are MNHEY and SVGEGT. The CDR3 sequence is 14 residues long. CDR3 region: CASSETGGYQPQHF. The CDR3, as DNA: TGTGCCAGCAGTGAGACAGGGGGCTACCAGCCCCAGCATTTT.

The J gene is TRBJ1-1, the V gene TRBV30; the D is unclear. V gave up 2 bases and J gave up 1 base, with 2 bases separating them. CDR3 length: 11 amino acids. In germline, CDR1 is GTSNPN, CDR2 SVGIG (reference sequence). CDR3 sequence: CAWSRNTEAFF. For the CDR3, the DNA is TGTGCCTGGAGTAGGAACACTGAAGCTTTCTTT.

J is TRBJ1-4 and V is TRBV4-3; D ambiguous. This CDR3 is 15 amino acids long. Trimming cost V 1 base and J 5 bases, with 11 bases left between them. Germline CDR1 LGHNA, CDR2 YSLEER. The CDR3 DNA reads as TGCGCCAGCAGCCAAGGGGCTACCCCCAATGAAAAACTGTTTTTT. It translates to CASSQGATPNEKLFF.

The rearrangement joins TRBV30 to TRBJ2-6; D not resolved. The CDR3 covers 14 residues. Trimming cost V 4 bases and J 4 bases, with 11 bases left between them. Germline CDR1 and CDR2: GTSNPN and SVGIG (reference sequence). The CDR3: CAWTSARGANVLTF. The CDR3 region has the DNA TGTGCCTGGACTTCAGCCCGGGGGGCCAACGTCCTGACTTTC.

This clone was seen a handful of times. The chain recombines TRBV28 with TRBJ1-5; D gene uncertain. This CDR3 is 15 amino acids long. Germline CDR1 reads MDHEN; CDR2 reads SYDVKM. Trimming left V 3 bases short and J 3 bases short, with 12 bases between. This CDR3 reads CASSFLRRTNQPQHF. DNA for the CDR3: TGTGCCAGCAGTTTCCTGAGGCGGACCAATCAGCCCCAGCATTTT.

This chain uses TRBV20-1 with TRBJ1-6; D might be TRBD1 (6 bases). Trimming removed 3 bases at V and 5 bases at J, with 14 bases between. The CDR3 is 15 amino acids. Per germline, CDR1 DFQATT and CDR2 SNEGSKA (reference sequence). The CDR3 spells CSASGLDSNNSPLHF. The DNA of the CDR3 is TGCAGTGCTAGTGGACTGGACAGCAATAATTCACCCCTCCACTTT.

A single count supports this clone. CDR3 in amino acids: CAWSVLLGYEQYF. The CDR3 nucleotides read TGTGCCTGGAGTGTACTCTTAGGGTACGAGCAGTACTTC. The rearrangement joins TRBV30 to TRBJ2-7, with D uncertain. Germline assignment: CDR1 GTSNPN and CDR2 SVGIG (reference sequence). There are 13 residues in the CDR3. V was pared by 0 bases and J by 4 bases, with 10 bases between.

This rearrangement joins TRBV7-3 to TRBJ1-2; D may be TRBD1 (6 bases). The CDR3 has 16 residues. Germline loops: CDR1 SGHTA, CDR2 FQGTGA. Trimming removed 5 bases from V and 3 bases from J, with 19 bases in between. The CDR3 bases are TGTGCCAGCAGCCTCGGGGGCCGGGGGGATGACTATGGCTACACCTTC. It specifies CASSLGGRGDDYGYTF.

The V call is TRBV6-5, the J call TRBJ1-1, with D hard to call. The V end was cut by 0 bases, the J end by 1 base, with 9 bases between. Germline-derived CDR1 and CDR2 are MNHEY and SVGAGI. This CDR3 is 15 amino acids long. The CDR3 sequence: CASSYSDGSNTEAFF. The CDR3 DNA follows: TGTGCCAGCAGTTACTCCGACGGATCGAACACTGAAGCTTTCTTT.

This clone was seen a few times. CDR3 nucleotide sequence: TGTGCCTGGACCTACTCCGGGACACGGAATTCACCCCTCCACTTT. This codes for CAWTYSGTRNSPLHF. V gene TRBV30 combines with J gene TRBJ1-6; possible D gene TRBD1, 6 bases. The CDR3 extends over 15 amino acids. V shed 4 bases and J shed 7 bases, with 17 bases lying between them. CDR1 and CDR2 (germline): GTSNPN, SVGIG (reference sequence).

Notes on this clone: Other DNA sequences from this sample encode an identical CDR3 as well. The J gene is TRBJ1-5, the V gene TRBV12-3 or TRBV12-4; D is possibly TRBD1 (6 bases). The CDR3 spans 13 residues. The ends were cut back, 5 bases at V and 6 bases at J, with 11 bases in the middle. Written as DNA, the CDR3 is TGTGCCAGCAGTCCAGGGGAGGGTCAGCCCCAGCATTTT. It encodes CASSPGEGQPQHF.

The chain links TRBV15 to TRBJ1-2; D not resolved. The germline gives CDR1 LNHNV, CDR2 YYDKDF (reference sequence). The CDR3 is made up of 14 amino acids. Trimming removed 1 base at V and 6 bases at J, with 12 bases between. CDR3 in amino acids: CATSRGVGGHGYTF. The CDR3 nucleotides read TGTGCCACCAGCAGAGGGGTGGGCGGACATGGCTACACCTTC.

The chain is built from TRBV19 and TRBJ1-5; D is unclear. The CDR3 is 14 residues long. V was cut by 1 base and J by 2 bases, with 6 bases left in between. Per the germline V gene, CDR1 is LNHDA and CDR2 is SQIVND (reference sequence). DNA for the CDR3: TGTGCCAGTAGTATAGCTAGGGGCAATCAGCCCCAGCATTTT. This translates into CASSIARGNQPQHF.